The present T cell receptor (beta chain) was sequenced within a study of CD8 T cells in ankylosing spondylitis. Study-wide findings and caveats: Typical of ankylosing spondylitis blood, it appeared, was a TCR beta motif of about eight highly homologous variants. Disease-linked clones were found to be CD8+ and relatively rare in peripheral blood.

Turning to this clonotype: Its antigen is not identified.

V lost 2 bases and J lost 9, with 17 bases in between. The CDR3 has 15 residues. TCRdb reprocessed the 5' RACE reads via MiXCR and lists one record per CDR3 protein. The sample carries about 500,000 distinct CDR3 sequences, about 13% recorded once. The sample was blood, either unsorted or a sorted T cell fraction (not recorded which). The sequence derives from a male donor with ankylosing spondylitis. V usage is TRBV12-3 or TRBV12-4 and J usage is TRBJ2-1; no clear D gene. The CDR3 loop is CASSLNLGMVVEQFF. Written as DNA, the CDR3 is TGTGCCAGCAGTTTAAATCTAGGAATGGTTGTTGAGCAGTTCTTC.